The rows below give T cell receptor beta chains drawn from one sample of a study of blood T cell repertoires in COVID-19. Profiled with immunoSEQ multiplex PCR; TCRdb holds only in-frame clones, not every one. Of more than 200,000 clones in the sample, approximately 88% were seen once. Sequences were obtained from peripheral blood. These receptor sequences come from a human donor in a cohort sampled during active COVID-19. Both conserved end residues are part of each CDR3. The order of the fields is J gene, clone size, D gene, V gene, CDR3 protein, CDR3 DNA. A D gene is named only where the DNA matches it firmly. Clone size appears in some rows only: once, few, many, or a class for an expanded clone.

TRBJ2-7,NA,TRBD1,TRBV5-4,CASSSPGQGPYEQYF,TGTGCCAGCAGCTCGCCGGGACAGGGACCCTACGAGCAGTACTTC
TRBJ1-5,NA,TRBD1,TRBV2,CASSDGTVLGPQHF,TGTGCCAGCAGTGATGGGACAGTATTAGGACCCCAGCATTTT
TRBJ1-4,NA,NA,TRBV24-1,CATSDLHGHNEKLFF,TGTGCCACCAGTGATTTGCACGGTCATAATGAAAAACTGTTTTTT
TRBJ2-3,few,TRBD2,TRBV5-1,CASSLGTSGSTDTQYF,TGCGCCAGCAGCTTGGGGACTAGCGGTAGCACAGATACGCAGTATTTT
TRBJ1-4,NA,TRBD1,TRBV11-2,CASSSLEGQRTNEKLFF,TGTGCCAGCAGCTCTCTAGAGGGACAGCGAACTAATGAAAAACTGTTTTTT
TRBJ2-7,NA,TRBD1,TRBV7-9,CASSATGLEQYF,TGTGCCAGCAGCGCGACAGGGTTAGAGCAGTACTTC
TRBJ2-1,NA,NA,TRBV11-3,CASSLGGEDNEQFF,TGTGCCAGCAGCTTGGGCGGGGAGGACAATGAGCAGTTCTTC
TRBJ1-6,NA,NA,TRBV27,CASSLLRGDWNSPLHF,TGTGCCAGCAGTTTACTTAGAGGAGATTGGAATTCACCCCTCCACTTT
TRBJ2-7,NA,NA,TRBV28,CASSSWYSHGRSSYEQYF,TGTGCCAGCAGTTCTTGGTACTCCCATGGTAGAAGCTCCTACGAGCAGTACTTC
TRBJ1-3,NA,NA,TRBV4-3,CASSQGVPGSGNTIYF,TGCGCCAGCAGCCAAGGGGTCCCCGGGTCTGGAAACACCATATATTTT
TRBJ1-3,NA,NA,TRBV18,CASSPTTGSSGNTIYF,TGTGCCAGCTCACCAACGACAGGCAGCTCTGGAAACACCATATATTTT
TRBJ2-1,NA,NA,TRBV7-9,CASSTYRSDEQFF,TGTGCCAGCAGCACGTACAGGTCCGATGAGCAGTTCTTC
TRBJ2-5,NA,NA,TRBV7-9,CATSTREETQYF,TGTGCCACCTCAACCCGGGAGGAGACCCAGTACTTC
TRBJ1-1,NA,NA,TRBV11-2,CASSLAPRGIRGAFF,TGTGCCAGCAGCTTAGCTCCCCGGGGCATACGGGGGGCTTTCTTT
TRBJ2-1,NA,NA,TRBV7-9,CASSPRGGAYNEQFF,TGTGCCAGCAGCCCGAGAGGGGGTGCCTACAATGAGCAGTTCTTC
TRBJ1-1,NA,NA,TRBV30,CAWSVLGVGEAFF,TGTGCCTGGAGTGTCCTAGGGGTTGGTGAGGCTTTCTTT
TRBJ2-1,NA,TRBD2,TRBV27,CASSLGSGRAFGVNEQFF,TGTGCCAGCAGTTTAGGGAGCGGGAGGGCCTTCGGTGTGAATGAGCAGTTCTTC
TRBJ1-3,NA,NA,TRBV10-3,CAISADSGNTIYF,TGTGCCATCAGTGCCGACAGTGGAAACACCATATATTTT
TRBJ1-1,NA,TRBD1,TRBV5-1,CASSGDREITEAFF,TGCGCCAGCAGCGGGGACAGGGAAATCACTGAAGCTTTCTTT
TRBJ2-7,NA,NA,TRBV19,CASSLLGRAYEQYF,TGTGCCAGTAGTCTACTAGGCCGGGCTTACGAGCAGTACTTC
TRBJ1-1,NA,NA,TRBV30,CAWSANGGDEDFF,TGTGCCTGGAGTGCGAACGGAGGCGACGAGGATTTCTTT
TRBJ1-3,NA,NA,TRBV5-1,CASSPEGVYGGNTIYF,TGCGCCAGCAGCCCTGAGGGGGTATACGGTGGAAACACCATATATTTT
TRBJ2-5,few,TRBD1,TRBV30,CAWSVHRGQETQYF,TGTGCCTGGAGTGTACACAGGGGCCAAGAGACCCAGTACTTC
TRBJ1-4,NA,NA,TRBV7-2,CASSLRSGGRFNEKLFF,TGTGCCAGCAGCTTAAGGTCGGGGGGCAGGTTTAATGAAAAACTGTTTTTT
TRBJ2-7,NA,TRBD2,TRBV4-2,CASSQDTSGTYEQYF,TGTGCCAGCAGCCAAGATACCAGCGGGACCTACGAGCAGTACTTC
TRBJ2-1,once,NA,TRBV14,CASSHVDEQFF,TGTGCCAGCAGCCACGTAGATGAGCAGTTCTTC
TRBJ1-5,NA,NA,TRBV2,CASSLRGNNQPQHF,TGTGCCAGCAGCCTCCGAGGGAACAATCAGCCCCAGCATTTT
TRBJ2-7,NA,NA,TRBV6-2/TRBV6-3,CASSYSLHYEQYF,TGTGCCAGCAGTTACTCATTACACTACGAGCAGTACTTC
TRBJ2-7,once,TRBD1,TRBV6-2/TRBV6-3,CASSSTGQVFPRSYEQYF,TGTGCCAGCAGTTCAACGGGACAGGTATTTCCCCGCTCCTACGAGCAGTACTTC
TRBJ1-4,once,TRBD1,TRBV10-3,CAIGQDRGISNEKLFF,TGTGCCATCGGACAGGACAGGGGGATTTCTAATGAAAAACTGTTTTTT
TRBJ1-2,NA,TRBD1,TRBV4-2,CASSQPGTGGGYGYTF,TGTGCCAGCAGCCAACCGGGGACAGGCGGAGGCTATGGCTACACCTTC
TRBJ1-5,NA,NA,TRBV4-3,CASSQGMDQPQHF,TGCGCCAGCAGCCAGGGCATGGATCAGCCCCAGCATTTT
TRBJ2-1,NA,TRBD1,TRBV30,CAWSLFGTGSSEQFF,TGTGCCTGGAGCCTCTTCGGGACAGGATCTTCTGAGCAGTTCTTC
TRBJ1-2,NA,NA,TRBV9,CASSVAPGGGTAYGYTF,TGTGCCAGCAGCGTAGCCCCTGGGGGGGGAACTGCCTATGGCTACACCTTC
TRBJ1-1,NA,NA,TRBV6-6,CATGDIIGTEAFF,TGTGCCACCGGGGACATCATAGGCACTGAAGCTTTCTTT
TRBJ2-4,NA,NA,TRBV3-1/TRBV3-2,CASSPPPFGTAQNIQYF,TGTGCCAGCAGCCCTCCCCCCTTTGGGACTGCTCAAAACATTCAGTACTTC
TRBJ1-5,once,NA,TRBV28,CASSLKRQDVSNQPQHF,TGTGCCAGCAGTTTAAAGCGACAGGACGTTAGCAATCAGCCCCAGCATTTT
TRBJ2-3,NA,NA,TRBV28,CASSSPERVTDTQYF,TGTGCCAGCAGTTCTCCAGAGAGGGTCACAGATACGCAGTATTTT
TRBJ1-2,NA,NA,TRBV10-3,CAIFDPRSGHQNYGYTF,TGTGCCATTTTTGACCCCCGGTCGGGACACCAGAACTATGGCTACACCTTC
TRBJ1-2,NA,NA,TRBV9,CASSVGSPDGYTF,TGTGCCAGCAGCGTAGGCAGTCCCGATGGCTACACCTTC
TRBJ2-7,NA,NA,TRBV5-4,CASSSTPGHLYEQYF,TGTGCCAGCAGCTCCACCCCGGGACACCTCTACGAGCAGTACTTC
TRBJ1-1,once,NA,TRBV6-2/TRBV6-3,CASSFHLRDTEAFF,TGTGCCAGCAGTTTCCACCTCCGGGACACTGAAGCTTTCTTT
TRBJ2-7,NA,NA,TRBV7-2,CASSFWRAYEQYF,TGTGCCAGCAGCTTCTGGAGGGCCTACGAGCAGTACTTC
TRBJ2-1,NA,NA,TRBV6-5,CASRAQTYNEQFF,TGTGCCAGCCGCGCACAGACATACAATGAGCAGTTCTTC